This is a list of T cell receptor beta chains from one sample in a study of T-cell reconstitution after alpha-beta-depleted transplantation in children. From the PCR reads, TCRdb called clonotypes with MiXCR, one entry per CDR3 protein. Of about 490,000 distinct CDR3 sequences listed, under 12% are singletons. Material: PBMCs, obtained before TCRalphabeta/CD19-depleted stem cell transplant. The receptors originated from a child under 10 years old with inherited bone marrow failure, due to receive a stem cell transplant. Each CDR3 is given with its conserved first and last residue. The order of the fields is clone size, V gene, J gene, CDR3 protein. Only some rows state a clone size, as once, few, many or a class for expanded clones.

clone_size: many
v_call: TRBV6-5
j_call: TRBJ1-5
cdr3_aa: CASSYSAEGQPQHF

clone_size: many
v_call: TRBV9
j_call: TRBJ2-7
cdr3_aa: CASSVQWGPGYEQYF

clone_size: -
v_call: TRBV7-9
j_call: TRBJ2-3
cdr3_aa: CASSSAHTDTQYF

clone_size: many
v_call: TRBV7-8
j_call: TRBJ2-7
cdr3_aa: CASSSRGRSGTYEQYF

clone_size: -
v_call: TRBV30
j_call: TRBJ2-3
cdr3_aa: CAWTQGLDTQYF

clone_size: -
v_call: TRBV10-3
j_call: TRBJ2-7
cdr3_aa: CAISESPSDPTPYEQYF

clone_size: -
v_call: TRBV28
j_call: TRBJ2-1
cdr3_aa: CASSWPSGSSSYNEQFF

clone_size: -
v_call: TRBV12-3/TRBV12-4
j_call: TRBJ2-3
cdr3_aa: CANGGAFSTDTQYF

clone_size: many
v_call: TRBV4-1
j_call: TRBJ2-5
cdr3_aa: CASSQDPRSQETQYF

clone_size: -
v_call: TRBV5-4
j_call: TRBJ2-5
cdr3_aa: CASSFPSGTQETQYF

clone_size: once
v_call: TRBV5-4
j_call: TRBJ2-2
cdr3_aa: CASTPAENTGELFF

clone_size: few
v_call: TRBV20-1
j_call: TRBJ2-5
cdr3_aa: CSAAVGGEETQYF

clone_size: few
v_call: TRBV30
j_call: TRBJ2-5
cdr3_aa: CAWREGTSLLETQYF

clone_size: many
v_call: TRBV7-8
j_call: TRBJ2-6
cdr3_aa: CASSLAGGVAGANVLTF

clone_size: many
v_call: TRBV25-1
j_call: TRBJ2-1
cdr3_aa: CASSESGGISYNEQFF

clone_size: many
v_call: TRBV7-9
j_call: TRBJ2-2
cdr3_aa: CASSLAWETGPYGELFF

clone_size: many
v_call: TRBV27
j_call: TRBJ2-1
cdr3_aa: CASSLTGQLYNEQFF

clone_size: -
v_call: TRBV4-3
j_call: TRBJ2-6
cdr3_aa: CASSQEKDRLSGANVLTF

clone_size: many
v_call: TRBV12-3/TRBV12-4
j_call: TRBJ2-7
cdr3_aa: CASSYKSSYEQYF

clone_size: -
v_call: TRBV7-9
j_call: TRBJ1-1
cdr3_aa: CASSLQGQVVTEAFF

clone_size: many
v_call: TRBV5-1
j_call: TRBJ2-2
cdr3_aa: CASSSGPSGGELFF

clone_size: -
v_call: TRBV11-2
j_call: TRBJ2-4
cdr3_aa: CASSLAHTKGDIQYF

clone_size: -
v_call: TRBV23-1
j_call: TRBJ2-6
cdr3_aa: CASSQPPNDRVRFSGANVLTF

clone_size: many
v_call: TRBV28
j_call: TRBJ2-1
cdr3_aa: CASRASGRNEQFF

clone_size: few
v_call: TRBV7-8
j_call: TRBJ2-7
cdr3_aa: CASSLVEAASSYEQYF

clone_size: many
v_call: TRBV10-3
j_call: TRBJ2-1
cdr3_aa: CAISEGLAWQFF

clone_size: many
v_call: TRBV25-1
j_call: TRBJ2-2
cdr3_aa: CASSVWTGELFF

clone_size: many
v_call: TRBV6-1
j_call: TRBJ2-1
cdr3_aa: CASSEARGGYGYNEQFF

clone_size: many
v_call: TRBV6-2/TRBV6-3
j_call: TRBJ2-7
cdr3_aa: CASTRSSYEQYF

clone_size: few
v_call: TRBV5-8
j_call: TRBJ2-7
cdr3_aa: CASSSPQGHEQYF

clone_size: few
v_call: TRBV7-2
j_call: TRBJ1-5
cdr3_aa: CASSLEDGYQPQHF

clone_size: many
v_call: TRBV12-3/TRBV12-4
j_call: TRBJ2-1
cdr3_aa: CASSLAQWEGNEQFF

clone_size: many
v_call: TRBV28
j_call: TRBJ2-7
cdr3_aa: CASSLDSGGSSYEQYF

clone_size: few
v_call: TRBV18
j_call: TRBJ2-5
cdr3_aa: CASSPTQAGQETQYF

clone_size: many
v_call: TRBV27
j_call: TRBJ2-7
cdr3_aa: CASRTRLEYEQYF

clone_size: -
v_call: TRBV5-1
j_call: TRBJ2-7
cdr3_aa: CASSLGLAGVAPGYEQYF

clone_size: many
v_call: TRBV5-1
j_call: TRBJ2-5
cdr3_aa: CASSLVPGEETQYF

clone_size: many
v_call: TRBV4-3
j_call: TRBJ1-1
cdr3_aa: CASSQADTEAFF

clone_size: few
v_call: TRBV28
j_call: TRBJ2-2
cdr3_aa: CASSPRLAGGPKKRTGELFF

clone_size: few
v_call: TRBV27
j_call: TRBJ1-6
cdr3_aa: CASRPLTGGNSPLHF

clone_size: many
v_call: TRBV20-1
j_call: TRBJ2-7
cdr3_aa: CSARETWNEQYF

clone_size: many
v_call: TRBV10-1
j_call: TRBJ1-6
cdr3_aa: CASSPGQGASPLHF

clone_size: few
v_call: TRBV7-2
j_call: TRBJ2-1
cdr3_aa: CASSFYRFSYNEQFF

clone_size: -
v_call: TRBV28
j_call: TRBJ1-1
cdr3_aa: CASSLSGGMNTEAFF

clone_size: -
v_call: TRBV4-2
j_call: TRBJ1-1
cdr3_aa: CASSQSVSEAFF

clone_size: few
v_call: TRBV20-1
j_call: TRBJ1-1
cdr3_aa: CSAPRGGTGEAFF

clone_size: -
v_call: TRBV27
j_call: TRBJ2-2
cdr3_aa: CASSPSRLAANTGELFF

clone_size: many
v_call: TRBV29-1
j_call: TRBJ1-2
cdr3_aa: CSVGPPVSQGGYTF

clone_size: many
v_call: TRBV20-1
j_call: TRBJ2-1
cdr3_aa: CSAPQDFTYNEQFF

clone_size: -
v_call: TRBV18
j_call: TRBJ2-3
cdr3_aa: CASSPSATRTDTQYF

clone_size: -
v_call: TRBV7-8
j_call: TRBJ1-6
cdr3_aa: CASSLPGNSPLHF

clone_size: -
v_call: TRBV5-1
j_call: TRBJ1-1
cdr3_aa: CASSTHGGGTEAFF

clone_size: many
v_call: TRBV12-3/TRBV12-4
j_call: TRBJ2-3
cdr3_aa: CASSLSGSTDTQYF

clone_size: -
v_call: TRBV7-6
j_call: TRBJ2-6
cdr3_aa: CASSRISGANVLTF

clone_size: many
v_call: TRBV7-2
j_call: TRBJ2-5
cdr3_aa: CASSSGPFLFETQYF

clone_size: -
v_call: TRBV7-8
j_call: TRBJ2-7
cdr3_aa: CASSLELALSYEQYF

clone_size: many
v_call: TRBV12-3/TRBV12-4
j_call: TRBJ2-3
cdr3_aa: CASNTGTTSTDTQYF

clone_size: few
v_call: TRBV30
j_call: TRBJ2-1
cdr3_aa: CAWSVRASGEQFF

clone_size: -
v_call: TRBV7-2
j_call: TRBJ1-5
cdr3_aa: CASSLVGGLGNQPQHF

clone_size: many
v_call: TRBV3-1
j_call: TRBJ1-5
cdr3_aa: CASSQSYRGDQPQHF